In this sample, the clone carrying this T cell receptor (beta chain) turned up a few times. Its antigen is not identified. Reverse transcribing all isolated RNA meant expressed TCRB transcripts were sequenced. The repertoire was sequenced with immunoSEQ multiplex PCR; TCRdb's copy has only in-frame clones and lacks some. This table holds 200,000 to 250,000 clones, about 9.3% found once. This record belongs to a study of beta chain features in type 1 diabetes. CD45RO/CCR7/CD25/CD127/CD95/CD27 sorting isolated CD4+ naive, central memory, regulatory and stem cell-like memory cells. All of the sorted populations showed purity greater than 95%. The CDR3 extends over 16 amino acids. The germline V gene encodes CDR1 MGHRA and CDR2 YSYEKL. V trimming: 6 bases; J trimming: 0 bases; junction bases outside the gene matches: 7. Study results and caveats: Reads derived from cDNA could over-represent cells showing high TCR expression. TCRB CDR3s were moderately but significantly shorter in Type 1 diabetes patients in all four CD4+ subsets.

The receptor's source is a young woman in good health. The sequenced sample was naive CD4+ T cells from blood. V usage is TRBV4-1 and J usage is TRBJ2-5; 10 bases line up with TRBD2. The CDR3 DNA is TGCGCCAGCAGTCCCCCCGGACTAGCGGACCAAGAGACCCAGTACTTC. Translation gives CASSPPGLADQETQYF.